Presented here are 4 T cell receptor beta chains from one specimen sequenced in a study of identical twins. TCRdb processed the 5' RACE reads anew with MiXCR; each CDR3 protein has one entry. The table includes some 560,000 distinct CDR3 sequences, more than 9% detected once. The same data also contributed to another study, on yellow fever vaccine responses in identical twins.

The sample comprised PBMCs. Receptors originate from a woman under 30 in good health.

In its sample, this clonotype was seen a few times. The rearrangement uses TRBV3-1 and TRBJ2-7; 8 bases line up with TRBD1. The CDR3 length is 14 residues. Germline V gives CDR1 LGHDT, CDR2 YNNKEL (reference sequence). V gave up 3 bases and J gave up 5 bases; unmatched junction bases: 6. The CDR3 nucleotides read TGTGCCAGCAGCCAGTGGACAGGGACACACGAGCAGTACTTC. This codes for CASSQWTGTHEQYF.

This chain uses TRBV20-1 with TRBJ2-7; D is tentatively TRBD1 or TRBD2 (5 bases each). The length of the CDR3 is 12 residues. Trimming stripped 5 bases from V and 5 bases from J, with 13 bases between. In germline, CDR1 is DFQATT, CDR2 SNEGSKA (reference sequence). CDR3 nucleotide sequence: TGCAGTGCTCGCCGGGACGCCCACGAGCAGTACTTC. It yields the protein CSARRDAHEQYF.

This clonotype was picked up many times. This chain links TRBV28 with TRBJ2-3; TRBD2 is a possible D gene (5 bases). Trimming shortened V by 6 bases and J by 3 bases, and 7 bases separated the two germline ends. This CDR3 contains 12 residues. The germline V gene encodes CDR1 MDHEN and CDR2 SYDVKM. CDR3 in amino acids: CASSRRTDTQYF. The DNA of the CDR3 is TGTGCCAGCAGCCGGAGGACAGATACGCAGTATTTT.

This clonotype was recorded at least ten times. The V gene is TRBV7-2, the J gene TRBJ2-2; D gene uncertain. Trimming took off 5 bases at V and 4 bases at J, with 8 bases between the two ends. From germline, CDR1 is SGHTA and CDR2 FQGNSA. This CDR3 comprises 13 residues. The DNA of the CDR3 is TGTGCCAGCAGCCAGAACCCCACCGGGGAGCTGTTTTTT. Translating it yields CASSQNPTGELFF.